Listed here are 8 T cell receptor beta chains from one sample, sequenced in a study of T cell repertoires in cytomegalovirus infection. TCRdb re-called the reads through MiXCR, storing one row per CDR3 protein. The sample lists about 400,000 distinct CDR3 sequences; 15% to 20% were seen once. The sample taken for sequencing was PBMCs. All receptors derive from a human donor in good health (CMV status not recorded). Some clones in this sample may be carry-over from other donors' samples.

This clonotype was counted ten times or more. The V gene is TRBV7-2, the J gene TRBJ1-1; D ambiguous. V was clipped by 1 base and J by 8 bases, with 11 bases between them. The CDR3 has 13 residues. The germline V gene has CDR1 SGHTA and CDR2 FQGNSA. The CDR3 region is CASSLDGHVEAFF. The CDR3 DNA sequence: TGTGCCAGCAGCTTAGACGGGCATGTAGAAGCTTTCTTT.

The J gene is TRBJ2-3, the V gene TRBV6-2 or TRBV6-3, with 7 bases aligning to TRBD2. The junction had 12 bases not matched to a gene; V was cut back by 2 bases and J by 4 bases. This CDR3 region has 17 residues. The germline gives CDR1 MNHEY, CDR2 SVGEGT. The CDR3 is CASSYPSSGFSADTQYF. In DNA form, the CDR3 reads TGTGCCAGCAGTTACCCAAGTAGCGGGTTCTCAGCAGATACGCAGTATTTT.

This chain uses TRBV6-2 or TRBV6-3 with TRBJ1-2, with D unclear. The CDR3 length is 13 residues. V was trimmed by 0 bases and J by 6 bases, leaving 8 bases between them. Germline-derived CDR1 and CDR2 are MNHEY and SVGEGT. This chain's CDR3 is CASSYSFGDGYTF. CDR3 in DNA: TGTGCCAGCAGTTACTCGTTTGGGGATGGCTACACCTTC.

This chain joins TRBV2 and TRBJ2-7, with 10 bases identical to TRBD2. CDR1 is SNHLY and CDR2 is FYNNEI in the germline V gene. The V and J ends lost 6 bases and 3 bases, in that order; junction bases with no gene match: 11. The CDR3 runs 16 residues. The CDR3 reads CASSAGTSVKHYEQYF. CDR3 in DNA: TGTGCCAGCAGCGCCGGGACTAGCGTAAAACACTACGAGCAGTACTTC.

The chain recombines TRBV12-5 with TRBJ2-1, with a tentative D call TRBD1 (5 bases). Looked up from germline, CDR1 is LGHNT and CDR2 is FRNRAP. The CDR3 covers 13 residues. V was clipped by 3 bases and J by 11 bases, with 14 bases between them. CDR3 region: CASGFTRASQQFF. CDR3 nucleotides: TGTGCTAGTGGTTTCACCAGGGCCTCCCAGCAGTTCTTC.

The V and J genes are TRBV19 and TRBJ2-2, with a tentative D call TRBD1 (6 bases). Trimming cost V 7 bases and J 1 base, with 13 bases left between them. Looked up from germline, CDR1 is LNHDA and CDR2 is SQIVND (reference sequence). The CDR3 has 15 residues. In DNA, the CDR3 is TGTGCCAGTACCCCCGAGGACAGGAACACCGGGGAGCTGTTTTTT. Translated, it gives CASTPEDRNTGELFF.

This chain uses TRBV27 with TRBJ2-5; D is ambiguous. V lost 9 bases and J 2 bases, leaving 13 bases between the germline ends. The CDR3 consists of 13 residues. Germline V lookup: CDR1 MNHEY, CDR2 SMNVEV (reference sequence). DNA of the CDR3: TGTGCCAGTTCAAAAGGGTCACAAGAGACCCAGTACTTC. Translating gives CASSKGSQETQYF.

This clonotype came up many times. This chain links TRBV2 with TRBJ1-2, with a tentative D call TRBD1 (5 bases). CDR1 is SNHLY and CDR2 is FYNNEI in the germline V gene. The CDR3 runs to 15 residues. V lost 5 bases to trimming and J lost 4 bases, with 17 bases between them. The CDR3 sequence: CASSFIGAWSYGYTF. The CDR3 DNA follows: TGTGCCAGCAGTTTTATCGGGGCGTGGAGCTATGGCTACACCTTC.